This T cell receptor (beta chain) originates from a study of blood T cell repertoires in COVID-19. Across the study: Either two negative PCRs, clearance, or symptom resolution qualified Cohort 3 donors as recovered. Sites across the United States, Italy and Spain contributed samples from acute and convalescent COVID-19. Nucleic acid was either cDNA or gDNA, and it came from T cells, B-cell-depleted T cells, or PBMCs.

Sequencing used immunoSEQ multiplex PCR; TCRdb keeps in-frame clones, though not all of them. The table includes 250,000 to 300,000 clones, approximately 90% detected once. The CDR3 totals 15 residues. Germline loops: CDR1 MGHDK, CDR2 SYGVNS. Points on this clone: The junction departs from germline at one end; a sequencing error may be responsible.

The study drew participants aged about 18 to 95 years from approximately 25 US areas. The source of this sequence is a woman aged 60-70 years in a cohort exposed to, infected with or recovered from COVID-19 (not recorded which). The material sequenced was PBMCs or T cells enriched from blood (not recorded which). This chain connects TRBV25-1 to TRBJ1-3; D might be TRBD1 (5 bases). Here the CDR3 DNA reads TGTGCCGGCAGTGAAATCGGTGCAGGGGGAAACACCATATATTTT. Amino acid sequence: CAGSEIGAGGNTIYF.